These 28 T cell receptor beta chains were all obtained from the same sample, sequenced in a study of blood T cells in healthy people across ages. A second PCR, run for about 6 to 12 cycles, used a sample-barcoded 5' primer plus a J-beta primer mix. A single record per CDR3 protein comes from TCRdb applying MiXCR to the 5' RACE reads. The table records roughly 800,000 distinct CDR3 sequences, roughly 64% of them present only once. The sample was blood. Receptors originate from a man aged 30 to 39 in good health.

This clonotype was found a few times. The chain has TRBV7-9 and TRBJ1-4; unclear D gene. The germline gives CDR1 SEHNR, CDR2 FQNEAQ (reference sequence). This CDR3 region has 13 residues. Trimming stripped 2 bases from V and 6 bases from J, with 7 bases between. CDR3 DNA sequence: TGTGCCAGCAGCTTACAGAGCTATGAAAAACTGTTTTTT. It yields the protein CASSLQSYEKLFF.

This clonotype has a handful of counts. CDR3 DNA: TGTGCCAGCAGCTTAGTAGGGCTCGAGCAGTACTTC. It encodes CASSLVGLEQYF. The rearrangement links TRBV7-2 to TRBJ2-7; D is unresolved. CDR3 length: 12 amino acids. In germline, CDR1 is SGHTA, CDR2 FQGNSA. V lost 1 base to trimming and J lost 6 bases, with 7 bases between them.

This chain links TRBV7-2 with TRBJ2-3; the match to TRBD2 covers 12 bases. This CDR3 has 15 residues. Germline-derived CDR1 and CDR2 are SGHTA and FQGNSA. V lost 6 bases and J lost 5; bases outside the gene matches: 6. The CDR3, as DNA: TGTGCCAGCAGTTACAAGACTAGCGGGAGAGATACGCAGTATTTT. Amino acid sequence: CASSYKTSGRDTQYF.

This clonotype showed up just a few times. The J gene is TRBJ2-1, the V gene TRBV4-1; 11 bases are shared with TRBD2. The J segment lost 5 bases and the V segment lost 4 bases, leaving 4 bases of the junction unmatched. The CDR3 contains 15 residues. The germline V gene encodes CDR1 MGHRA and CDR2 YSYEKL. DNA for the CDR3: TGCGCCAGCAGCCGGGGACTAGCGGATCACAATGAGCAGTTCTTC. Translating gives CASSRGLADHNEQFF.

The CDR3, as DNA: TGCAGTGCTGGTCCACAAGGGAAGAGGTACGACGAGCAGTACTTC. Its translation: CSAGPQGKRYDEQYF. The chain uses TRBV20-1 and TRBJ2-7; D is undetermined. This CDR3 is built from 15 residues. Germline V gene data show CDR1 as DFQATT and CDR2 as SNEGSKA (reference sequence). Trimming left V 5 bases short and J 5 bases short, with 22 bases between.

V and J are TRBV4-3 and TRBJ1-2; perhaps TRBD1 as D (5 bases). The germline CDR1 and CDR2 sequences are LGHNA and YSLEER. V was trimmed by 0 bases and J by 9 bases, leaving 11 bases between them. There are 13 residues in the CDR3. In nucleotides, the CDR3 is TGCGCCAGCAGCCAAGATATAAGGGACCGCTACACCTTC. As protein: CASSQDIRDRYTF.

Details on this clonotype: Being one base from a much bigger clone, this may be a read error. The chain is built from TRBV4-3 and TRBJ2-1, with D possibly matching TRBD2 (6 bases). The germline V gene encodes CDR1 LGHNA and CDR2 YSLEER. Trimming shortened V by 1 base and J by 5 bases, and 15 bases separated the two germline ends. The CDR3 has 16 amino acids. In nucleotides, the CDR3 is TGCGCCAGCAGCCAAGGTATAGGGCGGGGTCACAATGAGCAGTTCTTC. It yields the protein CASSQGIGRGHNEQFF.

The J gene is TRBJ1-1, the V gene TRBV28, with D possibly TRBD1 on 6 matching bases. The CDR3 contains 15 residues. Germline assignment: CDR1 MDHEN and CDR2 SYDVKM. The ends were cut back, 6 bases at V and 2 bases at J, with 16 bases in the middle. The CDR3 protein is CASRTTGQQNTEAFF. CDR3 in DNA: TGTGCCAGCAGGACTACCGGACAGCAAAACACTGAAGCTTTCTTT.

This chain joins TRBV12-3 or TRBV12-4 and TRBJ2-4; D uncertain. The CDR3 length is 12 residues. The V end lost 3 bases, the J end lost 13 bases, and 13 bases lay between the germline ends. Here the CDR3 reads CASSFIAATQYF. CDR3 DNA: TGTGCCAGCAGTTTTATTGCGGCCACCCAGTACTTC.

The chain links TRBV28 to TRBJ2-7, with 7 bases fitting TRBD1. Germline CDR1 is MDHEN and CDR2 is SYDVKM. This CDR3 contains 15 residues. J was trimmed by 4 bases and V by 5 bases; bases with no gene match: 11. Here the CDR3 reads CASSTEGTAWYEQYF. In DNA, the CDR3 is TGTGCCAGCAGTACGGAAGGGACAGCCTGGTACGAGCAGTACTTC.

This clonotype was counted once. The chain carries TRBV10-3 and TRBJ2-7; D not resolved. This CDR3 has 12 residues. The V end lost 2 bases, the J end lost 1 base, and 3 bases lay between the germline ends. Germline V gene data show CDR1 as ENHRY and CDR2 as SYGVKD. This CDR3 reads CAISERSYEQYF. CDR3 DNA: TGTGCCATCAGTGAGCGGTCCTACGAGCAGTACTTC.

The chain uses TRBV20-1 and TRBJ1-4; 7 positions agree with TRBD1. Germline V gene lookup returns CDR1 DFQATT and CDR2 SNEGSKA (reference sequence). The CDR3 is 11 amino acids. The V gene end was trimmed by 6 bases and the J gene end by 8 bases; junction bases not matched to a gene: 3. This CDR3 reads CSATDREKLFF. The CDR3 DNA reads as TGCAGTGCGACGGACAGGGAAAAACTGTTTTTT.

This rearrangement joins TRBV4-2 to TRBJ2-1; TRBD2 aligns across 11 bases. Per germline, CDR1 LGHNA and CDR2 YNFKEQ. J gave up 6 bases and V 0 bases, and 4 bases lay outside the gene matches. The CDR3 has 16 amino acids. The CDR3 bases are TGTGCCAGCAGCCAAGAAGAGGGGACTAGCGGCAATGAGCAGTTCTTC. This translates into CASSQEEGTSGNEQFF.

The chain recombines TRBV20-1 with TRBJ1-5; 8 positions match TRBD1. The CDR3 covers 13 residues. Germline V CDR1 and CDR2: DFQATT, SNEGSKA (reference sequence). V shed 3 bases and J 4 bases; nucleotides not matched to a gene: 2. The CDR3: CSARNRGNQPQHF. CDR3 nucleotide sequence: TGCAGTGCTAGGAACAGGGGGAATCAGCCCCAGCATTTT.

The chain has TRBV4-1 and TRBJ2-7; 9 nucleotides agree with TRBD1. There are 16 residues in the CDR3. V lost 1 base and J lost 3; bases outside the gene matches: 7. CDR1 MGHRA and CDR2 YSYEKL come from the germline V gene. For the CDR3, the DNA is TGCGCCAGCAGCCAAGTAGACATGGGACAGGGCTACGAGCAGTACTTC. Amino acids: CASSQVDMGQGYEQYF.

The chain employs TRBV20-1 and TRBJ1-2; D unresolved. The CDR3 runs 12 residues. The V end was cut by 3 bases, the J end by 4 bases, with 9 bases between. Germline V gene lookup returns CDR1 DFQATT and CDR2 SNEGSKA (reference sequence). In DNA, the CDR3 is TGCAGTGCTAGCAGCGTCACCTATGGCTACACCTTC. Its translation: CSASSVTYGYTF.

The chain employs TRBV5-1 and TRBJ2-7; D is unresolved. Germline V lookup: CDR1 SGHRS, CDR2 YFSETQ. Trimming took off 4 bases at V and 4 bases at J, with 12 bases between the two ends. This CDR3 is 13 amino acids long. CDR3 protein: CASSPVTFYEQYF. The CDR3 nucleotides read TGCGCCAGCAGCCCGGTGACATTTTACGAGCAGTACTTC.

The table lists this clonotype with a few counts. This sequence joins TRBV20-1 and TRBJ2-7, with TRBD2 matching over 8 bases. The DNA end favors TRBJ2-5, so the J call may be wrong. Germline CDR1 reads DFQATT; CDR2 reads SNEGSKA (reference sequence). This CDR3 spans 17 amino acids. The CDR3 DNA reads as TGCAGTGCTAGAGGTTTATACCTAGCGGGTTCCTCGGAGACCCAGTACTTC. This gives the protein CSARGLYLAGSSETQYF.

V and J are TRBV6-2 or TRBV6-3 and TRBJ1-2, with TRBD1 identical over 8 bases. The V and J ends lost 5 bases and 5 bases, in that order; junction bases with no gene match: 7. In germline, CDR1 is MNHEY, CDR2 SVGEGT. The CDR3 contains 14 residues. The CDR3 bases are TGTGCCAGCAGTGGGGACAGGCCTCTTTATGGCTACACCTTC. Protein sequence: CASSGDRPLYGYTF.

This clonotype was observed a handful of times. J is TRBJ1-1 and V is TRBV6-5; the D gene is possibly TRBD1 (6 bases). CDR3 length: 13 residues. The ends were cut back, 7 bases at V and 11 bases at J, with 20 bases in the middle. Germline V lookup: CDR1 MNHEY, CDR2 SVGAGI. The chain's CDR3 is CASTEGQGKTAFF. CDR3 bases: TGTGCCAGCACCGAGGGGCAGGGGAAGACGGCTTTCTTT.

This sequence joins TRBV7-6 and TRBJ2-1; 9 nucleotides line up with TRBD2. The CDR3 extends over 19 amino acids. Germline values: CDR1 SGHVS, CDR2 FNYEAQ. The ends lost 5 bases at V and 7 bases at J; junction bases unmatched: 21. The CDR3 DNA follows: TGTGCCAGCAGCCCTCAGGGGTGGGCTGTAGCGGGAGTCGGAAATGAGCAGTTCTTC. Amino acids: CASSPQGWAVAGVGNEQFF. The full variable domain, with the rest looked up from reference TRBV7-6 and TRBJ2-1, is GAGVSQSPRYKVTKRGQDVALRCDPISGHVSLYWYRQALGQGPEFLTYFNYEAQQDKSGLPNDRFSAERPEGSISTLTIQRTEQRDSAMYRCASSPQGWAVAGVGNEQFFGPGTRLTVL.

The chain links TRBV20-1 to TRBJ2-3; possible D gene TRBD2, 5 bases. The V gene's germline CDR1 is DFQATT and CDR2 SNEGSKA (reference sequence). V gave up 0 bases and J gave up 2 bases, with 12 bases separating them. The CDR3 runs to 15 residues. CDR3 in DNA: TGCAGTGCTAGAGAGCTACGGGGAAACACAGATACGCAGTATTTT. This encodes CSARELRGNTDTQYF.

This clonotype came up once. The rearrangement uses TRBV27 and TRBJ2-1; 7 bases agree with TRBD1. CDR1 and CDR2 (germline): MNHEY, SMNVEV (reference sequence). The J segment lost 2 bases and the V segment lost 6 bases, leaving 7 bases of the junction unmatched. The CDR3 runs to 15 residues. The chain's CDR3 is CASSPGQLAYNEQFF. For the CDR3, the DNA is TGTGCCAGCAGCCCGGGACAGTTGGCCTACAATGAGCAGTTCTTC.

The chain carries TRBV7-2 and TRBJ1-1; D is undetermined. The germline V gene has CDR1 SGHTA and CDR2 FQGNSA. This CDR3 is built from 13 residues. V was clipped by 4 bases and J by 11 bases, with 17 bases between them. The CDR3 sequence: CASSYGEAERAFF. The CDR3 DNA reads as TGTGCCAGCAGCTACGGGGAGGCCGAAAGGGCTTTCTTT.

The gene calls are TRBV10-3 and TRBJ1-5; D remains unclear. Germline values: CDR1 ENHRY, CDR2 SYGVKD. This CDR3 has 13 residues. The ends were cut back, 1 base at V and 0 bases at J, with 1 base in the middle. CDR3 nucleotide sequence: TGTGCCATCAGTGAGTATAGCAATCAGCCCCAGCATTTT. Its protein product is CAISEYSNQPQHF.

This clonotype has more than one count but fewer than ten. The chain uses TRBV20-1 and TRBJ2-5; TRBD2 matches at 11 bases. Germline-derived CDR1 and CDR2 are DFQATT and SNEGSKA (reference sequence). The length of the CDR3 is 17 residues. V shed 1 base and J 1 base; nucleotides not matched to a gene: 8. The CDR3 loop is CSARAASGGRFQETQYF. In nucleotides, the CDR3 is TGCAGTGCTAGAGCGGCTAGCGGGGGGCGCTTCCAAGAGACCCAGTACTTC.

This rearrangement joins TRBV7-9 to TRBJ2-1; 7 bases align to TRBD1. Germline values: CDR1 SEHNR, CDR2 FQNEAQ (reference sequence). This CDR3 spans 14 amino acids. With 6 bases clipped from V and 6 bases from J, the junction kept 8 bases outside the gene matches. The CDR3 sequence is CASRRTGDLNEQFF. The CDR3 DNA sequence: TGTGCCAGCAGAAGGACAGGAGACCTCAATGAGCAGTTCTTC.

The chain joins TRBV10-2 to TRBJ1-1, with D possibly being TRBD1 (6 bases). The ends were cut back, 8 bases at V and 5 bases at J, with 18 bases in the middle. This CDR3 has 14 amino acids. The germline gives CDR1 WSHSY, CDR2 SAAADI. CDR3 in DNA: TGCGCCAGCGGGCCGGCAGGGGTACGAACTGAAGCTTTCTTT. It encodes CASGPAGVRTEAFF.